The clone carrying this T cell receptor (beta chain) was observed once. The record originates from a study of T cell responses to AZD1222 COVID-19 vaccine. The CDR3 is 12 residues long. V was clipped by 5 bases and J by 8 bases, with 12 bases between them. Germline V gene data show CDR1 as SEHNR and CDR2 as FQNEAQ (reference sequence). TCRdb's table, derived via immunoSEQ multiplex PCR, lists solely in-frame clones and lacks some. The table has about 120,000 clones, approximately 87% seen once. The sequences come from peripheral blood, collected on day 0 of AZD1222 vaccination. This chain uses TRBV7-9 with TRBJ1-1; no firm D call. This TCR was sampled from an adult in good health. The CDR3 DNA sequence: TGTGCCAGCAGCCTGATCGAATCGGAAGCTTTCTTT. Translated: CASSLIESEAFF.